One TCR beta chain is described in this entry. One end of the junction does not line up with germline, which may come from a read error. TCR beta cDNA was prepared out of roughly 0.45 ug total RNA by means of a constant-region primer. Libraries of TCR beta came from three nested multiplex PCR rounds with slightly modified ARM-PCR. Forward primers for TRBV1-TRBV30 and a C-beta reverse primer served the first two PCR rounds, at about 10 cycles each. One entry per CDR3 protein results from TCRdb running MiXCR on the multiplex PCR reads. The table lists about 330,000 distinct CDR3 sequences, almost 65% of them singletons. This entry comes from a study of tumor-infiltrating lymphocytes in primary liver carcinoma. Germline DNA was also extracted, and blood RNA was taken from unsorted whole blood. In germline, CDR1 is SGHAT, CDR2 FQNNGV. This CDR3 has 16 residues.

The TCR comes from a man aged 40-55 years with primary liver carcinoma and hepatitis B virus infection. This sequence joins TRBV11-2 and TRBJ2-2; 8 bases fit TRBD2. The source material was peripheral blood. Here the CDR3 reads CAISTLGLDRYGELIF. The CDR3 DNA follows: TGTGCCATCAGCACCCTGGGACTAGATCGTTACGGGGAGCTGATTTTT.